The clone carrying this TCR beta chain has ten or more counts. Its antigen is unidentified. From the RT-PCR reads, TCRdb called clonotypes with MiXCR, one entry per CDR3 protein. The data hold about 700,000 distinct CDR3 sequences, with approximately 15% observed a single time. The CDR3 length is 14 residues. Trimming pared 2 bases from V and 8 bases from J, leaving 13 bases between. The germline CDR1 and CDR2 sequences are MNHEY and SVGAGI. The sample originates from a study of response to subunit inactivated influenza vaccine. Findings and limits, study-wide: The authors offered the suggestion that each seasonal influenza vaccination recruits few new T cells.

This TCR was sampled from a man aged 50 or older who received an inactivated influenza vaccine. This specimen consisted of PBMCs from blood, obtained around 15 days before vaccination. The chain joins TRBV6-5 to TRBJ2-1; the D gene is possibly TRBD1 (5 bases). Written as DNA, the CDR3 is TGTGCCAGCAGTTACGGCCACAGGTGGTATGAGCAGTTCTTC. It specifies CASSYGHRWYEQFF.